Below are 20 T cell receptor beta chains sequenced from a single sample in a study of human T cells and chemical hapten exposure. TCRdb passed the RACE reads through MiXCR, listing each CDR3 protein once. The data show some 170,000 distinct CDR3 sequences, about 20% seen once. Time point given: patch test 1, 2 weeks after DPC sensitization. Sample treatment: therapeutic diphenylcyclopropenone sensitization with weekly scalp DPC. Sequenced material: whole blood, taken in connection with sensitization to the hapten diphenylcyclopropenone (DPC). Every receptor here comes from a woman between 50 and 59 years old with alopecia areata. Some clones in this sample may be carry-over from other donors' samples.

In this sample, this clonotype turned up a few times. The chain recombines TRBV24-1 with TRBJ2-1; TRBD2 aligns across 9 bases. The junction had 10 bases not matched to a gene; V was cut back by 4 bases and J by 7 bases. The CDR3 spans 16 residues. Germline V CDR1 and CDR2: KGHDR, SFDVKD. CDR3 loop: CATSDPLAGSGNEQFF. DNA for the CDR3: TGTGCCACCAGTGACCCCCTAGCGGGATCTGGGAATGAGCAGTTCTTC.

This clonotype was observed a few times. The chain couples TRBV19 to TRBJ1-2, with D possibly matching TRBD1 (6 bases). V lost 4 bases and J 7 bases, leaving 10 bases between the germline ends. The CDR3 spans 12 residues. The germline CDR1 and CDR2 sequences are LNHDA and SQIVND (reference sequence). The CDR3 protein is CASSTNRVGYTF. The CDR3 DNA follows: TGTGCCAGTAGTACCAACAGGGTTGGCTACACCTTC.

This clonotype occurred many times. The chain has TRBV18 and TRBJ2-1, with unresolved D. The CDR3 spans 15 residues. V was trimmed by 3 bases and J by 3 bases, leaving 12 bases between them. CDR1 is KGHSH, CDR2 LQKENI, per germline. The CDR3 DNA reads TGTGCCAGCTCACCTCGGTCAGAGAGCTACAATGAGCAGTTCTTC. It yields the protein CASSPRSESYNEQFF.

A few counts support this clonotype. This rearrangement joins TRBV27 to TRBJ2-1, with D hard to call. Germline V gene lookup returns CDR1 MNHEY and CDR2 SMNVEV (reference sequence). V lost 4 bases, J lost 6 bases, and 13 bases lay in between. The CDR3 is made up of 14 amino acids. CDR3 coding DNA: TGTGCCAGCAGTTCCCCTGGTCGTGCCAATGAGCAGTTCTTC. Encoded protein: CASSSPGRANEQFF.

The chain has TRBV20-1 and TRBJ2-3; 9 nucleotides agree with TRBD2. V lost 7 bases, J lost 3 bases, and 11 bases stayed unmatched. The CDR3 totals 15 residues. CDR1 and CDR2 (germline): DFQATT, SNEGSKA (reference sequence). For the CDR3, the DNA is TGCAGTGTCGACAAAGCGGGAGGCTGGACAGATACGCAGTATTTT. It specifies CSVDKAGGWTDTQYF.

The CDR3 reads CASSVDLAGGLTDTQYF. DNA of the CDR3: TGTGCCAGCAGCGTAGACCTAGCGGGAGGGCTCACAGATACGCAGTATTTT. V and J are TRBV9 and TRBJ2-3; 12 bases match TRBD2. Per germline, CDR1 SGDLS and CDR2 YYNGEE. J was trimmed by 2 bases and V by 0 bases; bases with no gene match: 4. The CDR3 has 17 amino acids. The variable domain in full, completed from reference TRBV9 and TRBJ2-3, reads DSGVTQTPKHLITATGQRVTLRCSPRSGDLSVYWYQQSLDQGLQFLIQYYNGEERAKGNILERFSAQQFPDLHSELNLSSLELGDSALYFCASSVDLAGGLTDTQYFGPGTRLTVL.

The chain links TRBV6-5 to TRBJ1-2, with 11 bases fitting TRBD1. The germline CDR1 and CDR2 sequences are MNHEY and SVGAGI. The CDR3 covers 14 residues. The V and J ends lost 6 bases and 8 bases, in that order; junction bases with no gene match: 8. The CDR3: CASRDGTGGGGYTF. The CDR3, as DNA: TGTGCCAGCAGGGATGGGACAGGGGGTGGCGGCTACACCTTC.

DNA of the CDR3: TGTGCCAGCAGCTGGGACCAAACCTACGAGCAGTACTTC. Protein: CASSWDQTYEQYF. The chain links TRBV2 to TRBJ2-7, with D perhaps given as TRBD1 or TRBD2 (5 bases each). V was pared by 6 bases and J by 2 bases, with 11 bases between. The germline gives CDR1 SNHLY, CDR2 FYNNEI. CDR3 length equals 13 residues.

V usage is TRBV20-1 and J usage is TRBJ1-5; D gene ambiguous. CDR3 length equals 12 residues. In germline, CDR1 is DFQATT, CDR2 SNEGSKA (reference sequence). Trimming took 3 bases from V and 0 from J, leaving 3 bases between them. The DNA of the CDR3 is TGCAGTGCTAGGGCTAGCAATCAGCCCCAGCATTTT. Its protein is CSARASNQPQHF.

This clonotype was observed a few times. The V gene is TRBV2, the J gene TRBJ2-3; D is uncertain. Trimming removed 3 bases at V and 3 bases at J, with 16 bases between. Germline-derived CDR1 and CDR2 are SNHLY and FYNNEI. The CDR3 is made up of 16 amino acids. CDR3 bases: TGTGCCAGCAGTGATGGGCGTACAACCCCGACAGATACGCAGTATTTT. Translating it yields CASSDGRTTPTDTQYF.

CDR3: CSVVGTSGSTDTQYF. The CDR3 region has the DNA TGCAGCGTTGTAGGGACTAGCGGGAGCACAGATACGCAGTATTTT. The chain employs TRBV29-1 and TRBJ2-3; 12 bases match TRBD2. Trimming took 4 bases from V and 0 from J; bases not matched to a gene: 2. Germline CDR1 is SQVTM and CDR2 is ANQGSEA. The CDR3 covers 15 residues.

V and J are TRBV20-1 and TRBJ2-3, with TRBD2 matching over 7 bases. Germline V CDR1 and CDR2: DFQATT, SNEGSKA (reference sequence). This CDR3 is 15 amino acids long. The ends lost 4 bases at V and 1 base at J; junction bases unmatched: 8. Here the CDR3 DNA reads TGCAGTGCTACCCCGCGGGAGTTTGGCACAGATACGCAGTATTTT. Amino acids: CSATPREFGTDTQYF.

DNA of the CDR3: TGCAGCGCCGGGGGTCCTCCCCCAGATACGCAGTATTTT. Translated, it gives CSAGGPPPDTQYF. V gene TRBV29-1 combines with J gene TRBJ2-3; maybe TRBD2 (6 bases). The germline V gene has CDR1 SQVTM and CDR2 ANQGSEA. V was clipped by 7 bases and J by 4 bases, with 15 bases between them. The CDR3 sequence is 13 residues long.

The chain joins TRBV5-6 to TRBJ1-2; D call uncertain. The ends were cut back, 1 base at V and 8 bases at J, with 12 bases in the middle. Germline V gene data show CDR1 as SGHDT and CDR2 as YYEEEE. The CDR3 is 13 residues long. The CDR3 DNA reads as TGTGCCAGCAGCTTGCCTGCTCTGCAGGGCTACACCTTC. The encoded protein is CASSLPALQGYTF.

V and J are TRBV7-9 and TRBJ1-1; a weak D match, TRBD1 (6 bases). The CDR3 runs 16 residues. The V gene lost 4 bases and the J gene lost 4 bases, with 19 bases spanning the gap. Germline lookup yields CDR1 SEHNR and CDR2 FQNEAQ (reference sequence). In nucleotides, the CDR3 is TGTGCCAGCAGCTCCTGGGGAGGGGGTATGGGCACTGAAGCTTTCTTT. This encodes CASSSWGGGMGTEAFF.

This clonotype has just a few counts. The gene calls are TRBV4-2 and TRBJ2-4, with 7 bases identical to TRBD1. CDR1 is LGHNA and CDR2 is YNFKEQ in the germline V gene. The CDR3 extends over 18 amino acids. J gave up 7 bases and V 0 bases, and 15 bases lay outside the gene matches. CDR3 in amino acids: CASSQDPSGPGGYNIQYF. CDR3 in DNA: TGTGCCAGCAGCCAAGATCCGTCCGGGCCAGGGGGTTATAACATTCAGTACTTC.

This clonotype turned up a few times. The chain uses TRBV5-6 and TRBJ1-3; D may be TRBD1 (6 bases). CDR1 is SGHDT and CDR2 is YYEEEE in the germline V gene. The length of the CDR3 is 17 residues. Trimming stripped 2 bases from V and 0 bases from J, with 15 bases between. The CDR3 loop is CASSFGGAPHSGNTIYF. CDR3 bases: TGTGCCAGCAGCTTCGGGGGGGCTCCCCACTCTGGAAACACCATATATTTT.

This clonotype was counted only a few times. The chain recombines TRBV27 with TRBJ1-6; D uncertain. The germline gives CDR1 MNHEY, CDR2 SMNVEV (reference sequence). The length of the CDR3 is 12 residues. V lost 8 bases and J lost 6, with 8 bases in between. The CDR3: CASGDPNSPLHF. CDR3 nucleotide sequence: TGTGCCAGCGGTGATCCTAATTCACCCCTCCACTTT.

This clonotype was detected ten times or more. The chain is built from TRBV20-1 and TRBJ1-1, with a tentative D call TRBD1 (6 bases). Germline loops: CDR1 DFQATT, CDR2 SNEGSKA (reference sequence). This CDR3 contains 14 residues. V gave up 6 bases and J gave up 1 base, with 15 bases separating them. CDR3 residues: CSAYTGRGNTEAFF. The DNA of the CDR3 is TGCAGTGCCTATACAGGGAGGGGGAACACTGAAGCTTTCTTT.

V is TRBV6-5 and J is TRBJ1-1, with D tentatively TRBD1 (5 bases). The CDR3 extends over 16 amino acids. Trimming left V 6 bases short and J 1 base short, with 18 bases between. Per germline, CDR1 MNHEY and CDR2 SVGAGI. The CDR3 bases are TGTGCCAGCAGACAGCCGGGGAAGGGGAGGAACACTGAAGCTTTCTTT. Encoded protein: CASRQPGKGRNTEAFF.